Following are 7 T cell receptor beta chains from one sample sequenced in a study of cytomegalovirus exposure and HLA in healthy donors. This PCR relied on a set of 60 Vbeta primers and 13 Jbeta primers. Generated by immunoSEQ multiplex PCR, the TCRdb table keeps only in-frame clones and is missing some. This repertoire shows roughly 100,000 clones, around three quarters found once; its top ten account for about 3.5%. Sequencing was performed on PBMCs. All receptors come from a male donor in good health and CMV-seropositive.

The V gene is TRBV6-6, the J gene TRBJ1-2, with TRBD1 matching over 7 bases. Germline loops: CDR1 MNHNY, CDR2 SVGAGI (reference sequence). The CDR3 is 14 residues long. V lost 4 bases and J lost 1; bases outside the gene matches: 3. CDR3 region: CASSSQGFNYGYTF. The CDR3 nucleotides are TGTGCCAGCAGTTCACAGGGGTTTAACTATGGCTACACCTTC.

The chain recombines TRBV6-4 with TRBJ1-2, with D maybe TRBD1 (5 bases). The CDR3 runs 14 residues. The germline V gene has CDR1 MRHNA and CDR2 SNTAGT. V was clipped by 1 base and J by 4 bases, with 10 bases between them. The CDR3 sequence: CASSDLYRRYGYTF. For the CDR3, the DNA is TGTGCCAGCAGTGACTTGTACAGGCGCTATGGCTACACCTTC.

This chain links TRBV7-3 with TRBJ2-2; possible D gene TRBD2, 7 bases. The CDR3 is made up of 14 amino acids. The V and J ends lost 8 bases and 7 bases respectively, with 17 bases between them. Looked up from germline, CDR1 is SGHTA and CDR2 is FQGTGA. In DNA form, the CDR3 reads TGTGCCAGCGGGAGGGGACAATTGCACGGGGAGCTGTTTTTT. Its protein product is CASGRGQLHGELFF.

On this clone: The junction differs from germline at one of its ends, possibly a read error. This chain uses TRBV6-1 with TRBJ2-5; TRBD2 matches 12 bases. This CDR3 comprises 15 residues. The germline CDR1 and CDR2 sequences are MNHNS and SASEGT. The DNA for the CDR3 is TGTGCCGGCAGACTCACTAGCGGGGGGACTGAGACCCAGTACTTC. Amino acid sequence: CAGRLTSGGTETQYF.

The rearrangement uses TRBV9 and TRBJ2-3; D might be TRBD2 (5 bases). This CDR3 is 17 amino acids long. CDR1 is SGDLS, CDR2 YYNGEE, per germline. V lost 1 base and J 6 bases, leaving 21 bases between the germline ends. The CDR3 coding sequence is TGTGCCAGCAGCGTAACGAGTAGGACGGGGTCCCCCGATACGCAGTATTTT. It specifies CASSVTSRTGSPDTQYF. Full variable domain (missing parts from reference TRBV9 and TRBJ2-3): DSGVTQTPKHLITATGQRVTLRCSPRSGDLSVYWYQQSLDQGLQFLIQYYNGEERAKGNILERFSAQQFPDLHSELNLSSLELGDSALYFCASSVTSRTGSPDTQYFGPGTRLTVL.

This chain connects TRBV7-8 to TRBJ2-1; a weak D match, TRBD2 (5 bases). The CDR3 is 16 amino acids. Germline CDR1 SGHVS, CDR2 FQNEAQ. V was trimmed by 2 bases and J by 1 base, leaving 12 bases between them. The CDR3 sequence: CASSLPGGPSYNEQFF. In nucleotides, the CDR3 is TGTGCCAGCAGCTTACCGGGCGGGCCATCCTACAATGAGCAGTTCTTC.

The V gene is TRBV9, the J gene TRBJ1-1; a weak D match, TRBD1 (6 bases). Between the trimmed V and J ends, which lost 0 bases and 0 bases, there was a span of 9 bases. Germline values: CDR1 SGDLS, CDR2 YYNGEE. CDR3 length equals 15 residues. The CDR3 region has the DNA TGTGCCAGCAGCGTAGTGACAGGAATGAACACTGAAGCTTTCTTT. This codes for CASSVVTGMNTEAFF.